These 25 T cell receptor beta chains share one sample of origin, sequenced in a study of blood T cells in healthy people across ages. Primers used in a second PCR of about 7 to 12 cycles were a sample-barcoded 5' primer and a J-beta primer mix. TCRdb reanalysed the 5' RACE reads using MiXCR and keeps one entry per CDR3 protein. The table records around 1,900,000 distinct CDR3 sequences, about 39% of them present only once. The sample consisted of blood. These receptors originate from a human donor in good health.

This clonotype was found a few times. The gene calls are TRBV5-5 and TRBJ2-5; 7 positions match TRBD1. Germline loops: CDR1 SGHKS, CDR2 YYEKEE (reference sequence). The CDR3 is made up of 14 amino acids. V gave up 4 bases and J gave up 3 bases; unmatched junction bases: 6. DNA of the CDR3: TGTGCCAGCAGCCAGGGACAGATCGAAGAGACCCAGTACTTC. As protein: CASSQGQIEETQYF.

The chain recombines TRBV4-3 with TRBJ2-1; D is perhaps TRBD2 (5 bases). Germline values: CDR1 LGHNA, CDR2 YSLEER. V lost 1 base and J lost 2, with 12 bases in between. The CDR3 spans 16 residues. The CDR3 reads CASSQAGIFTYNEQFF. Written as DNA, the CDR3 is TGCGCCAGCAGCCAAGCGGGAATCTTCACCTACAATGAGCAGTTCTTC.

This clonotype showed up just once. The chain uses TRBV28 and TRBJ1-1; no firm D call. Trimming pared 3 bases from V and 0 bases from J, leaving 8 bases between. The CDR3 sequence is 14 residues long. The germline V gene encodes CDR1 MDHEN and CDR2 SYDVKM. CDR3 sequence: CASSFEDLNTEAFF. The CDR3 nucleotides read TGTGCCAGCAGTTTTGAAGATCTGAACACTGAAGCTTTCTTT.

This clonotype was seen at least ten times. V is TRBV29-1 and J is TRBJ1-2; D is perhaps TRBD1 (5 bases). The V and J ends lost 0 bases and 6 bases respectively, with 14 bases between them. This CDR3 has 14 residues. Germline lookup yields CDR1 SQVTM and CDR2 ANQGSEA. CDR3 DNA sequence: TGCAGCGTTGAAGAGGGGGTGAGGGGAAATGGCTACACCTTC. Its translation is CSVEEGVRGNGYTF.

This clonotype was detected only a few times. The chain uses TRBV27 and TRBJ2-4, with D possibly matching TRBD2 (5 bases). CDR1 is MNHEY and CDR2 is SMNVEV in the germline V gene (reference sequence). V lost 8 bases and J lost 1, with 21 bases in between. This CDR3 has 17 residues. Written as DNA, the CDR3 is TGTGCCAGCTCCCGGCTCGGGGTCTACCGGGCCAAAAACATTCAGTACTTC. Translated: CASSRLGVYRAKNIQYF.

The J gene is TRBJ2-7, the V gene TRBV3-1; TRBD1 matches at 9 bases. Per the germline V gene, CDR1 is LGHDT and CDR2 is YNNKEL (reference sequence). The J segment lost 2 bases and the V segment lost 2 bases, leaving 4 bases of the junction unmatched. The CDR3 is 15 amino acids. The CDR3 protein is CASSQRGQGTYEQYF. CDR3 nucleotide sequence: TGTGCCAGCAGCCAAAGAGGACAGGGGACCTACGAGCAGTACTTC.

Concerning this clonotype: A read error is likely, as this CDR3 ends without the conserved phenylalanine or tryptophan. The chain carries TRBV7-2 and TRBJ2-1, with 10 bases matching TRBD2. CDR1 and CDR2 (germline): SGHTA, FQGNSA. V gave up 5 bases and J gave up 0 bases; unmatched junction bases: 4. There are 16 residues in the CDR3. The DNA for the CDR3 is TGTGCCAGCAGCCAAGCGGGGGGGTTCTCCTACAATGAGCAGTTCGTC. As protein: CASSQAGGFSYNEQFV.

This sequence joins TRBV6-1 and TRBJ1-2; D ambiguous. CDR1 and CDR2 (germline): MNHNS, SASEGT. The CDR3 runs 11 residues. V shed 9 bases and J shed 1 base, with 6 bases lying between them. The CDR3 reads CASTFNYGYTF. The CDR3 coding sequence is TGTGCCAGTACTTTTAACTATGGCTACACCTTC.

The rearrangement uses TRBV5-1 and TRBJ2-7, with TRBD1 matching 7 bases. This CDR3 is built from 13 residues. Germline V gene sequence: CDR1 SGHRS, CDR2 YFSETQ. The V segment lost 5 bases and the J segment 4 bases; nucleotides outside the gene matches: 6. CDR3 bases: TGCGCCAGCAGGATTGACAGGGTGTACGAGCAGTACTTC. Protein: CASRIDRVYEQYF.

This clonotype showed up just a few times. The chain links TRBV2 to TRBJ1-2; TRBD1 is a possible D gene (5 bases). Germline assignment: CDR1 SNHLY and CDR2 FYNNEI. Trimming stripped 1 base from V and 2 bases from J, with 11 bases between. This CDR3 has 15 residues. CDR3 in DNA: TGTGCCAGCAGTGAAGAACCCGACAGCAACTATGGCTACACCTTC. It is translated as CASSEEPDSNYGYTF.

The chain couples TRBV7-2 to TRBJ2-7; TRBD2 matches 10 bases. The CDR3 spans 16 residues. The germline V gene encodes CDR1 SGHTA and CDR2 FQGNSA. The V gene end was trimmed by 4 bases and the J gene end by 3 bases; junction bases not matched to a gene: 9. CDR3 DNA: TGTGCCAGCAGCTCCACCCTAGCGGGGGCTCACTACGAGCAGTACGTC. Translating it yields CASSSTLAGAHYEQYV.

The J gene is TRBJ2-3, the V gene TRBV29-1; 9 bases align to TRBD2. This CDR3 comprises 15 residues. The germline V gene encodes CDR1 SQVTM and CDR2 ANQGSEA. V lost 3 bases and J lost 0; bases outside the gene matches: 4. CDR3 in DNA: TGCAGCGTTGACCGGCGGGGGGGAAGCACAGATACGCAGTATTTT. Its protein product is CSVDRRGGSTDTQYF.

Comments on this clonotype: This likely comes from a read error, as the CDR3 has no conserved phenylalanine or tryptophan at its end. The CDR3 loop reads CASSLRDRSLSGANVLTC. CDR3 DNA: TGTGCCAGCAGCCTCCGGGACAGAAGCCTCTCTGGGGCCAACGTCCTGACTTGC. The chain has TRBV4-2 and TRBJ2-6, with TRBD1 identical over 7 bases. Germline CDR1 is LGHNA and CDR2 is YNFKEQ. The CDR3 loop spans 18 amino acids. Trimming removed 4 bases from V and 0 bases from J; junction bases left unmatched: 9.

The rearrangement links TRBV24-1 to TRBJ1-1, with D maybe TRBD1 (6 bases). This CDR3 spans 15 amino acids. V gave up 3 bases and J gave up 2 bases, with 12 bases separating them. The germline V gene encodes CDR1 KGHDR and CDR2 SFDVKD. The CDR3: CATSDGGSLNTEAFF. Here the CDR3 DNA reads TGTGCCACCAGTGATGGGGGCAGCTTAAACACTGAAGCTTTCTTT.

This clonotype turned up a few times. The chain links TRBV13 to TRBJ2-7; D gene ambiguous. V lost 0 bases and J 1 base, leaving 7 bases between the germline ends. The CDR3 length is 14 residues. CDR1 is PRHDT, CDR2 FYEKMQ, per germline (reference sequence). CDR3 sequence reads: CASSLGHKSYEQYF. The CDR3 coding sequence is TGTGCCAGCAGCTTAGGCCACAAGTCCTACGAGCAGTACTTC.

This clonotype has more than one count but fewer than ten. The chain recombines TRBV6-4 with TRBJ2-1, with a possible D match to TRBD1 (6 bases). Trimming pared 4 bases from V and 7 bases from J, leaving 17 bases between. The CDR3 contains 15 residues. CDR1 and CDR2 (germline): MRHNA, SNTAGT. CDR3 region: CASSAGGGLGNEQFF. The CDR3 region has the DNA TGTGCCAGCAGTGCTGGGGGCGGTTTGGGGAATGAGCAGTTCTTC.

This clonotype was found many times. This chain uses TRBV4-3 with TRBJ2-2, with D uncertain. Germline assignment: CDR1 LGHNA and CDR2 YSLEER. The CDR3 sequence is 13 residues long. V lost 4 bases and J lost 3, with 6 bases in between. CDR3 DNA: TGCGCCAGCAGCCTTACTTACACCGGGGAGCTGTTTTTT. It translates to CASSLTYTGELFF.

This clonotype showed up many times. The V gene is TRBV20-1, the J gene TRBJ2-3; D gene unclear. The CDR3 contains 12 residues. V was cut by 0 bases and J by 3 bases, with 4 bases left in between. Germline values: CDR1 DFQATT, CDR2 SNEGSKA (reference sequence). CDR3 loop: CSARDPTDTQYF. Here the CDR3 DNA reads TGCAGTGCTAGAGACCCAACAGATACGCAGTATTTT.

The chain recombines TRBV13 with TRBJ1-1; D might be TRBD1 (5 bases). The CDR3 is 16 residues long. Germline V lookup: CDR1 PRHDT, CDR2 FYEKMQ (reference sequence). The V end was cut by 4 bases, the J end by 3 bases, with 18 bases between. The CDR3 region is CASSSSAERGHTEAFF. In DNA, the CDR3 is TGTGCCAGCAGCTCAAGCGCGGAAAGGGGCCACACTGAAGCTTTCTTT.

V usage is TRBV11-3 and J usage is TRBJ2-7; 7 bases fit TRBD1. The CDR3 totals 15 residues. V shed 0 bases and J 6 bases; nucleotides not matched to a gene: 8. Germline lookup yields CDR1 SGHNT and CDR2 YENEEA. CDR3 amino acids: CASSLETGLFGEQYF. CDR3 sequence (DNA): TGTGCCAGCAGCTTAGAGACAGGGTTATTTGGCGAGCAGTACTTC.

V is TRBV5-4 and J is TRBJ2-7; unclear D gene. V lost 0 bases, J lost 4 bases, and 11 bases lay in between. CDR1 SGHNT and CDR2 YYREEE come from the germline V gene (reference sequence). This CDR3 spans 14 amino acids. CDR3 loop: CASSLDYSNYEQYF. CDR3 nucleotide sequence: TGTGCCAGCAGCTTGGACTACTCCAATTACGAGCAGTACTTC.

The rearrangement links TRBV3-1 to TRBJ2-1, with D maybe TRBD1 (5 bases). Germline V lookup: CDR1 LGHDT, CDR2 YNNKEL (reference sequence). Between the trimmed V and J ends, which lost 6 bases and 10 bases, there was a span of 22 bases. The CDR3 runs 15 residues. CDR3 amino acids: CASSFRQIPRREQFF. CDR3 DNA: TGTGCCAGCAGTTTCCGACAGATCCCACGACGGGAGCAGTTCTTC.

Only a few counts were recorded for this clonotype. The CDR3 sequence: CSARDSTGAGYEQYF. As DNA, the CDR3 is TGCAGTGCTAGAGATAGTACAGGGGCGGGGTACGAGCAGTACTTC. The chain recombines TRBV20-1 with TRBJ2-7; D is possibly TRBD1 (7 bases). V dropped 0 bases and J dropped 4 bases, with 16 bases sitting between them. The CDR3 length is 15 residues. The germline CDR1 and CDR2 sequences are DFQATT and SNEGSKA (reference sequence).

The chain employs TRBV9 and TRBJ2-7, with 8 bases that match TRBD1. V shed 0 bases and J 3 bases; nucleotides not matched to a gene: 11. CDR3 length: 17 amino acids. Germline-derived CDR1 and CDR2 are SGDLS and YYNGEE. CDR3 region: CASSVADRGVLSYEQYF. CDR3 nucleotide sequence: TGTGCCAGCAGCGTAGCTGACAGGGGTGTTTTGAGCTACGAGCAGTACTTC.

The CDR3 sequence is CASSLYIGSNQPQHF. CDR3 sequence (DNA): TGTGCCAGCAGCTTATATATCGGTAGCAATCAGCCCCAGCATTTT. The gene calls are TRBV7-6 and TRBJ1-5, with D unclear. Germline V gene lookup returns CDR1 SGHVS and CDR2 FNYEAQ. V gave up 2 bases and J gave up 0 bases, with 8 bases separating them. The CDR3 is 15 amino acids.